This T cell receptor beta chain was obtained from a study of blood T cells in healthy people across ages. The germline V gene has CDR1 LGHNA and CDR2 YSLEER. V lost 0 bases, J lost 0 bases, and 7 bases lay in between. This CDR3 is built from 15 residues. Sample-barcoded 5' priming and a J-beta primer mix drove a second PCR of 7 to 11 cycles. Via MiXCR, TCRdb re-called the 5' RACE reads, giving one row per CDR3 protein. Altogether more than 750,000 distinct CDR3 sequences are present, around 29% being singletons, with the ten largest covering roughly 10%. The sample also formed part of further work on T cells of mothers and their children. From that report: Inherited differences only slightly affect thymic shaping of TCR recombination output.

The rearrangement uses TRBV4-3 and TRBJ2-3; D is uncertain. The clonotype comes from a woman between 40 and 50 years old in good health. The sequenced material came from blood. The DNA of the CDR3 is TGCGCCAGCAGCCAAGATAAGGCGAGCACAGATACGCAGTATTTT. Amino acids: CASSQDKASTDTQYF.